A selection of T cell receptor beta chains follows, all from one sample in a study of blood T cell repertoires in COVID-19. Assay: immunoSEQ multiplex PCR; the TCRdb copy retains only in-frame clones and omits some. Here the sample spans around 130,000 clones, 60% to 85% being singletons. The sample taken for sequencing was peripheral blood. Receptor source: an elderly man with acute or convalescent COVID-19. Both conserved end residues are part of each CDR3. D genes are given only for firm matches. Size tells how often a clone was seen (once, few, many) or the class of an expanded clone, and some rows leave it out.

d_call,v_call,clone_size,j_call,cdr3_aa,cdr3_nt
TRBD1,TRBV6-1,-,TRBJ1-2,CASSEYTGDSNYGYTF,TGTGCCAGCAGTGAATATACAGGGGACTCTAACTATGGCTACACCTTC
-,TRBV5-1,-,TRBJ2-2,CASSLNGAGELFF,TGCGCCAGCAGCTTGAACGGGGCCGGGGAGCTGTTTTTT
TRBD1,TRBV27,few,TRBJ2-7,CASSPGNRGSRYEQYF,TGTGCCAGCAGTCCCGGGAACAGGGGCAGCAGATACGAGCAGTACTTC
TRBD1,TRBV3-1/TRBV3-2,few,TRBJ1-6,CASSRGTEHSPLHF,TGTGCCAGCAGCCGCGGGACAGAACATTCACCCCTCCACTTT
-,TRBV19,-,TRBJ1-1,CASTDRTGTEAFF,TGTGCCAGTACCGACCGGACTGGCACTGAAGCTTTCTTT
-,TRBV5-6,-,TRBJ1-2,CASSLEGVRRSYGYTF,TGTGCCAGCAGCTTGGAGGGGGTCCGACGGTCCTATGGCTACACCTTC
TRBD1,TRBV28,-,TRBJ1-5,CASSLLGGAHQPQHF,TGTGCCAGCAGTCTTCTAGGGGGCGCGCATCAGCCCCAGCATTTT
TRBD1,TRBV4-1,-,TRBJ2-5,CASSRDREETQYF,TGCGCCAGCAGCCGAGACAGGGAAGAGACCCAGTACTTC
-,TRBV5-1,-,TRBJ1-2,CASSLAAGLDGYTF,TGCGCCAGCAGCTTGGCAGCGGGGCTGGATGGCTACACCTTC
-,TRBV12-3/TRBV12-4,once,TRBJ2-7,CASSPRGDEQYF,TGTGCCAGCAGCCCGCGTGGTGACGAGCAGTACTTC
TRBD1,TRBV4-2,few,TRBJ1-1,CASSQDPAGGRSEAFF,TGTGCCAGCAGCCAAGACCCCGCAGGGGGGAGGTCTGAAGCTTTCTTT
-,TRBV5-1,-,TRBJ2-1,CASSPTGNPNNEQFF,TGCGCCAGCAGCCCAACCGGGAATCCTAACAATGAGCAGTTCTTC
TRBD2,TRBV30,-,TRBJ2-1,CAWSTPGLASYNEQFF,TGTGCCTGGAGTACACCGGGACTAGCGAGTTACAATGAGCAGTTCTTC
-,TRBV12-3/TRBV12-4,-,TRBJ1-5,CASTDSLNQPQHF,TGTGCCAGCACCGACAGTCTCAATCAGCCCCAGCATTTT
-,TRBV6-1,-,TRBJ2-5,CASSEFGPQETQYF,TGTGCCAGCAGTGAATTCGGTCCCCAAGAGACCCAGTACTTC
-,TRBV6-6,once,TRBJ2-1,CASSPDSNEQFF,TGTGCCAGCAGCCCCGACAGCAATGAGCAGTTCTTC
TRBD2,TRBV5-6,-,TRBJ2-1,CASSSDLTSGVYNEQFF,TGTGCCAGCAGCTCCGATCTCACTAGCGGGGTTTACAATGAGCAGTTCTTC
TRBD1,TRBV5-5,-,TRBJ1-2,CASSLGQGRFYGYTF,TGTGCCAGCAGCTTAGGACAGGGGAGATTCTATGGCTACACCTTC
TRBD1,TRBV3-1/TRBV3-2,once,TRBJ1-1,CASSQGTGWAEAFF,TGTGCCAGCAGCCAAGGGACAGGGTGGGCTGAAGCTTTCTTT
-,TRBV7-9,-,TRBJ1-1,CASSLTTGNTEAFF,TGTGCCAGCAGCCTAACCACAGGGAACACTGAAGCTTTCTTT
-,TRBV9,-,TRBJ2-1,CASSVGEQGHEQFF,TGTGCCAGCAGCGTAGGGGAACAGGGACATGAGCAGTTCTTC
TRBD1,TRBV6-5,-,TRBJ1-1,CASNSGGAGKTEAFF,TGTGCCAGCAATTCAGGGGGCGCCGGAAAAACTGAAGCTTTCTTT
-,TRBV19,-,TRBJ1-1,CASRPQLNTEAFF,TGTGCCAGTAGACCCCAGTTGAACACTGAAGCTTTCTTT
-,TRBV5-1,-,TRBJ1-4,CASSWTDPNEKLFF,TGCGCCAGCAGCTGGACAGATCCTAATGAAAAACTGTTTTTT
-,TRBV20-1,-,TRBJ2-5,CSAGPEETQYF,TGCAGTGCGGGGCCGGAGGAGACCCAGTACTTC
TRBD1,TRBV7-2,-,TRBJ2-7,CASSYKTGQGRPYEQYF,TGTGCCAGCAGCTACAAAACCGGACAGGGGCGACCCTACGAGCAGTACTTC
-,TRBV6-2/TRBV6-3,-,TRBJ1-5,CASSYSVQGDRPQHF,TGTGCCAGCAGTTACTCGGTGCAGGGTGATAGGCCCCAGCATTTT
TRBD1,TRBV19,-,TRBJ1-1,CASSSQIRQGRANTEAFF,TGTGCCAGTAGTAGCCAGATTCGACAGGGAAGGGCGAACACTGAAGCTTTCTTT
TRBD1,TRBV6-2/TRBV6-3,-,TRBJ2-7,CASSRQGSLNEQYF,TGTGCCAGCAGCCGACAGGGGTCTCTTAACGAGCAGTACTTC
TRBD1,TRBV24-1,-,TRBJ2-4,CATSDGDLATGKNIQYF,TGTGCCACCAGTGATGGGGACCTCGCGACAGGGAAAAACATTCAGTACTTC
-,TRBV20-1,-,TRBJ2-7,CSASLGTGGFSYEQYF,TGCAGTGCTAGTCTGGGGACTGGGGGTTTCTCCTACGAGCAGTACTTC
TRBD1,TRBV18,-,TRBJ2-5,CASSDRQGSGETQYF,TGTGCCAGCTCAGACCGACAGGGGTCAGGGGAGACCCAGTACTTC
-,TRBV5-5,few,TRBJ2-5,CASSLGGGGAQETQYF,TGTGCCAGCAGCCTGGGGGGCGGCGGGGCCCAGGAGACCCAGTACTTC
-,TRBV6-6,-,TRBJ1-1,CASSYYRTDAEAFF,TGTGCCAGCAGTTACTATCGGACAGACGCTGAAGCTTTCTTT
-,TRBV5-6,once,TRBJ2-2,CASSLGGRSTGELFF,TGTGCCAGCAGCTTGGGAGGGCGTAGCACCGGGGAGCTGTTTTTT
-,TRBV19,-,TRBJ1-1,CASSISGFVTEAFF,TGTGCCAGTAGTATCTCGGGGTTTGTCACTGAAGCTTTCTTT
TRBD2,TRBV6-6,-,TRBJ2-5,CASSHGLAGGYAKKRGTQYF,TGTGCCAGCAGCCACGGTCTAGCGGGGGGCTACGCAAAGAAGAGGGGGACCCAGTACTTC
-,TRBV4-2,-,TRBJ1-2,CASSQDQGDGYTF,TGTGCCAGCAGCCAAGATCAAGGAGATGGCTACACCTTC
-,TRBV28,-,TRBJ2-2,CASSSWGGKLGSGELFF,TGTGCCAGCAGCTCGTGGGGCGGAAAACTTGGGTCCGGGGAGCTGTTTTTT
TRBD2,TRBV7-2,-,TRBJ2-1,CASSPSPGLAGTTYNEQFF,TGTGCCAGCAGCCCCTCCCCGGGACTAGCGGGGACAACCTACAATGAGCAGTTCTTC
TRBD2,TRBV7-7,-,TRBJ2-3,CASSPGWGGTDTQYF,TGTGCCAGCAGCCCGGGATGGGGGGGGACAGATACGCAGTATTTT
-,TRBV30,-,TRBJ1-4,CAWSVRGYGTSEKLFF,TGTGCCTGGAGTGTACGGGGTTATGGGACTAGTGAAAAACTGTTTTTT
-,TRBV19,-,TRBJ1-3,CASSQTVAGNTIYF,TGTGCCAGTAGCCAGACAGTTGCTGGAAACACCATATATTTT
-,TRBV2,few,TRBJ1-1,CASRQRMNTEAFF,TGTGCCAGCCGACAGAGAATGAACACTGAAGCTTTCTTT
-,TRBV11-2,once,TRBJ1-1,CASSSHPGTEAFF,TGTGCCAGCAGCTCTCACCCGGGGACTGAAGCTTTCTTT
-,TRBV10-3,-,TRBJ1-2,CASLPTRGHYGYTF,TGTGCCAGCCTCCCTACCCGCGGCCACTATGGCTACACCTTC
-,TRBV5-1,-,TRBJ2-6,CASSLQGALGANVLTF,TGCGCCAGCAGCTTGCAAGGGGCGCTTGGGGCCAACGTCCTGACTTTC
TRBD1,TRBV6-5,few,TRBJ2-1,CASSYSTGAQNNEQFF,TGTGCCAGCAGTTACTCGACAGGGGCGCAAAACAATGAGCAGTTCTTC
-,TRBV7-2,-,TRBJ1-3,CASSSPGSGNTIYF,TGTGCCAGCAGCTCGCCAGGCTCTGGAAACACCATATATTTT
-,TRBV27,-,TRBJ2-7,CASSLTLGSQPYYEQYF,TGTGCCAGCAGTTTAACCTTGGGGAGTCAGCCATACTACGAGCAGTACTTC
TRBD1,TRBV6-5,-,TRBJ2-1,CASRPGTGTYNEQFF,TGTGCCAGCAGACCCGGGACAGGAACCTACAATGAGCAGTTCTTC
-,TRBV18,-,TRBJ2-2,CASSPLFPGDTGELFF,TGTGCCAGCTCACCCCTCTTTCCAGGGGACACCGGGGAGCTGTTTTTT
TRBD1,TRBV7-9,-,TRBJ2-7,CASSSGGWGGSYEQYF,TGTGCCAGCAGCTCAGGGGGCTGGGGTGGGTCCTACGAGCAGTACTTC
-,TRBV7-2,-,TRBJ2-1,CASSLDLGNEQFF,TGTGCCAGCAGCTTAGACCTAGGTAATGAGCAGTTCTTC
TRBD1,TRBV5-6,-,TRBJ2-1,CASSTGTGRYNEQFF,TGTGCCAGCAGCACCGGGACAGGCCGATACAATGAGCAGTTCTTC
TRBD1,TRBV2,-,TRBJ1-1,CASDRGTNTEAFF,TGTGCCAGTGACAGGGGAACTAACACTGAAGCTTTCTTT
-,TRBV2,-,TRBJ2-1,CASSGQDSSYNEQFF,TGTGCCAGCAGTGGACAGGACAGCTCCTACAATGAGCAGTTCTTC
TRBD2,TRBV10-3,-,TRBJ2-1,CAISRRLGEGNEQFF,TGTGCCATCAGTCGGCGACTAGGGGAGGGGAATGAGCAGTTCTTC